Listed below are T cell receptor beta chains from one sample, sequenced in a study of T cell changes during pregnancy in multiple sclerosis. Measured with immunoSEQ multiplex PCR; TCRdb has only the in-frame clones, and not every one. The sample shows 20,000 to 30,000 clones, under 95% of them seen only once. This specimen consisted of CD8+ T cells from peripheral blood mononuclear cells, obtained in the third trimester of pregnancy. The origin of the receptors is a female donor in good health, enrolled as a control in a pregnancy study. Each CDR3 is given with its conserved first and last residue. The D gene is left open where the match is weak. A clone size is listed for some rows: how often the clone was seen (once, few, many), or a class if it is expanded.

>TRBJ2-1|-|-|TRBV19
CASSHGGSSYNEQFF
TGTGCCAGTAGTCACGGGGGAAGCTCCTACAATGAGCAGTTCTTC
>TRBJ2-2|TRBD1|few|TRBV4-2
CASLEGGQDTGELFF
TGTGCCAGCCTCGAAGGGGGACAGGACACCGGGGAGCTGTTTTTT
>TRBJ1-5|-|once|TRBV2
CASKGEGQPQHF
TGTGCCAGCAAGGGTGAGGGTCAGCCCCAGCATTTT
>TRBJ1-1|TRBD1|-|TRBV6-1
CASTRGRVTEAFF
TGTGCCAGCACCAGGGGGCGGGTAACTGAAGCTTTCTTT
>TRBJ1-4|TRBD1|-|TRBV5-4
CASSFAGGSDEKLFF
TGTGCCAGCAGCTTTGCAGGGGGGTCGGATGAAAAACTGTTTTTT
>TRBJ2-1|TRBD2|-|TRBV6-5
CASSRSGSSYNEQFF
TGTGCCAGCAGCCGCAGCGGGAGCTCCTACAATGAGCAGTTCTTC
>TRBJ2-7|TRBD2|-|TRBV29-1
CSVELAGVGDEQYF
TGCAGCGTTGAACTAGCGGGAGTTGGCGACGAGCAGTACTTC
>TRBJ2-1|TRBD2|few|TRBV6-4
CASSELAGTGNEQFF
TGTGCCAGCAGTGAACTAGCGGGGACGGGGAATGAGCAGTTCTTC
>TRBJ2-5|-|once|TRBV9
CASSVAFEETQYF
TGTGCCAGCAGCGTAGCTTTCGAAGAGACCCAGTACTTC
>TRBJ2-1|-|-|TRBV4-1
CASSQEDSSYNEQFF
TGCGCCAGCAGCCAAGAGGACAGCTCCTACAATGAGCAGTTCTTC
>TRBJ2-2|TRBD2|once|TRBV5-1
CASSQFGTRNTGELFF
TGCGCCAGCAGCCAATTCGGGACTAGGAACACCGGGGAGCTGTTTTTT
>TRBJ2-7|TRBD1|-|TRBV2
CASSEGTGSYEQYF
TGTGCCAGCAGTGAAGGGACAGGGTCCTACGAGCAGTACTTC
>TRBJ2-2|TRBD2|-|TRBV6-6
CASSYPPSGHTGELFF
TGTGCCAGCAGTTACCCCCCTAGCGGGCACACCGGGGAGCTGTTTTTT
>TRBJ2-3|TRBD2|-|TRBV7-7
CASSLSRIAGDLNTQYF
TGTGCTAGCAGCTTGAGTCGGATAGCGGGAGATCTAAATACGCAGTATTTT
>TRBJ1-4|-|once|TRBV7-9
CASSLGAGVEEKLFF
TGTGCCAGCAGCTTGGGGGCCGGCGTAGAAGAAAAACTGTTTTTT
>TRBJ2-1|TRBD2|-|TRBV4-2
CASSHGTSGRNEQFF
TGTGCCAGCAGCCACGGGACTAGCGGGAGGAATGAGCAGTTCTTC